The sample holds one count of the clone carrying this T cell receptor beta chain. As yet, its antigen is unknown. This sample stems from a study of OX40 agonist ivuxolimab in advanced cancers. At the level of the study: While on treatment, patients had intravenous ivuxolimab at 0.01 to 10 mg/kg every 2 weeks. A male proportion of 82.7% was recorded, with mean age approximately 57 years and range about 20 to 85. Points from the study as a whole: What antigens the expanded peripheral T cells recognized was never established.

The V gene's germline CDR1 is SGHRS and CDR2 YFSETQ. The CDR3 is made up of 13 amino acids. The V gene lost 5 bases and the J gene lost 10 bases, with 16 bases spanning the gap. Clones were read by immunoSEQ multiplex PCR, and TCRdb kept only the in-frame ones, dropping some. There are 30,000 to 40,000 clones in the sample; roughly 82% occur only once, and approximately 22% lies in the top ten. The sequencing here drew on CD4+ or CD8+ T cells sorted from blood, taken in a trial of the OX40 agonist ivuxolimab. The chain is built from TRBV5-1 and TRBJ2-1; perhaps TRBD2 as D (6 bases). The clonotype originates from an adult with an advanced solid tumor such as melanoma, head and neck, liver or kidney cancer. The CDR3 region has the DNA TGCGCCAGCAGGGGATCCATAGCGGCCGAGCAGTTCTTC. Translating gives CASRGSIAAEQFF.